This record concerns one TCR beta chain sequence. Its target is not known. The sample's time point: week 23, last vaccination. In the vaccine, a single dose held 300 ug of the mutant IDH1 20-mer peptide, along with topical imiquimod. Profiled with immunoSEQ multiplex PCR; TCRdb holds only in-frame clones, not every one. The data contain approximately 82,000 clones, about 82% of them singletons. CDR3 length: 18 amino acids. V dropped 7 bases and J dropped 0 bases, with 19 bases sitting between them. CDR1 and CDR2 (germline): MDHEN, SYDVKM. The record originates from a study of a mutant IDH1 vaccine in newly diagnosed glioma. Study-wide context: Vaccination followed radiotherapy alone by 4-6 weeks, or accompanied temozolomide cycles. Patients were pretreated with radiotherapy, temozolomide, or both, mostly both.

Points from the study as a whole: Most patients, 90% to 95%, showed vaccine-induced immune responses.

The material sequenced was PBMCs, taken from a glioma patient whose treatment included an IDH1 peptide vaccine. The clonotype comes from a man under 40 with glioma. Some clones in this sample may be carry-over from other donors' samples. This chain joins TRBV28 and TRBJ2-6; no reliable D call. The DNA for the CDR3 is TGTGCCAGCACCGCGTGGCGGCAGGCCATCTCTGGGGCCAACGTCCTGACTTTC. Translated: CASTAWRQAISGANVLTF.